The rows below give T cell receptor beta chains drawn from one sample of a study of vaccination effects on CD4 cells after COVID-19. No cognate antigen is known for these TCRs. TCRdb keeps only in-frame clones here, not all; method: immunoSEQ multiplex PCR. The data show roughly 15,000 clones, with around 80% seen just once and 15% to 25% held by the top ten. The source material was CD4+ T cells from PBMCs cultured with SARS-CoV-2 spike peptides, sampled after COVID-19 vaccination. The receptor set was obtained from a human donor who had a prior SARS-CoV-2 infection. CDR3s include the opening cysteine and the closing phenylalanine or tryptophan. The order of the fields is J gene, V gene, D gene, clone size, CDR3 DNA, CDR3 protein. A D gene is named only where the DNA matches it firmly. Only some rows state a clone size, as once, few, many or a class for expanded clones.

j_gene: TRBJ2-3; v_gene: TRBV9; d_gene: -; abundance: -; CDR3nt: TGTGCCAGCAGCTCCCCCCTGATCTACAGAGAGGGGGATACGACAGATACGCAGTATTTT; CDR3aa: CASSSPLIYREGDTTDTQYF
j_gene: TRBJ2-1; v_gene: TRBV24-1; d_gene: TRBD2; abundance: -; CDR3nt: TGTGCCACCAGTGATTTTCGGTCTAGCGGGAGGGGGAATGAGCAGTTCTTC; CDR3aa: CATSDFRSSGRGNEQFF
j_gene: TRBJ2-5; v_gene: TRBV7-9; d_gene: -; abundance: -; CDR3nt: TGTGCCAGCATCCCTGTGGGCGGCGAGACCCAGTACTTC; CDR3aa: CASIPVGGETQYF
j_gene: TRBJ2-4; v_gene: TRBV14; d_gene: TRBD2; abundance: few; CDR3nt: TGTGCCAGCAGCCAAGATGATCTAGCGGGGACCAAAAACATTCAGTACTTC; CDR3aa: CASSQDDLAGTKNIQYF
j_gene: TRBJ2-1; v_gene: TRBV4-3; d_gene: -; abundance: -; CDR3nt: TGCGCCAGCAGCCAAGACCAACATAGTTCGGGTGAGCAGTTCTTC; CDR3aa: CASSQDQHSSGEQFF
j_gene: TRBJ2-3; v_gene: TRBV20-1; d_gene: -; abundance: -; CDR3nt: TGCAGTGCTGACGGACGAGATACGCAGTATTTT; CDR3aa: CSADGRDTQYF
j_gene: TRBJ2-5; v_gene: TRBV4-1; d_gene: TRBD2; abundance: -; CDR3nt: TGCGCCAGCAGCCAAGGGGGGACTAGCCCCCAAGAGACCCAGTACTTC; CDR3aa: CASSQGGTSPQETQYF
j_gene: TRBJ2-2; v_gene: TRBV9; d_gene: TRBD1; abundance: -; CDR3nt: TGTGCCAGCAGCGTAGGGGGACAGGGCGGACGGGAGCTGTTTTTT; CDR3aa: CASSVGGQGGRELFF
j_gene: TRBJ2-5; v_gene: TRBV15; d_gene: TRBD1; abundance: -; CDR3nt: TGTGCCACCAGCAGACGAAGGGACAGTATTCAAGAGACCCAGTACTTC; CDR3aa: CATSRRRDSIQETQYF
j_gene: TRBJ2-5; v_gene: TRBV27; d_gene: TRBD2; abundance: -; CDR3nt: TGTGCCAGCAGTCCGGGACTAGCGGGAGTTACGGCCCAGTACTTC; CDR3aa: CASSPGLAGVTAQYF
j_gene: TRBJ1-2; v_gene: TRBV6-5; d_gene: -; abundance: -; CDR3nt: TGTGCCAGCAGTTTGAACAGGGATGGCTACACCTTC; CDR3aa: CASSLNRDGYTF
j_gene: TRBJ1-2; v_gene: TRBV6-6; d_gene: -; abundance: once; CDR3nt: TGTGCCAGCAGTTACTGGGGTGACGGCTACACCTTC; CDR3aa: CASSYWGDGYTF
j_gene: TRBJ2-3; v_gene: TRBV7-2; d_gene: -; abundance: -; CDR3nt: TGTGCCAGCAGTCCCCGACTAGACAATCCAGATACGCAGTATTTT; CDR3aa: CASSPRLDNPDTQYF
j_gene: TRBJ1-1; v_gene: TRBV5-1; d_gene: TRBD1; abundance: -; CDR3nt: TGCGCCAGCAGCCAGGGACAGGCCTGGGACACTGAAGCTTTCTTT; CDR3aa: CASSQGQAWDTEAFF
j_gene: TRBJ2-3; v_gene: TRBV7-6; d_gene: TRBD2; abundance: few; CDR3nt: TGTGCCAGCAGCCCCCGGACTAGCGGGAGTTCAGATACGCAGTATTTT; CDR3aa: CASSPRTSGSSDTQYF
j_gene: TRBJ2-7; v_gene: TRBV4-3; d_gene: TRBD2; abundance: -; CDR3nt: TGCGCCAGCAGCCTAAGACCACCGGGACTAGCGACCCAACCCTACGAGCAGTACTTC; CDR3aa: CASSLRPPGLATQPYEQYF
j_gene: TRBJ1-3; v_gene: TRBV4-2; d_gene: -; abundance: -; CDR3nt: TGTGCCAGCAGCCAAGATGGTCCCCGCTCTGGAAACACCATATATTTT; CDR3aa: CASSQDGPRSGNTIYF
j_gene: TRBJ2-7; v_gene: TRBV27; d_gene: TRBD2; abundance: -; CDR3nt: TGTGCCAGCAGTTCGCTAGCGGGAGCATACGAGCAGTACTTC; CDR3aa: CASSSLAGAYEQYF
j_gene: TRBJ1-1; v_gene: TRBV5-6; d_gene: TRBD1; abundance: -; CDR3nt: TGTGCCAGCAGCTCCGGGACAGGGTTGATGGCTTTCTTT; CDR3aa: CASSSGTGLMAFF
j_gene: TRBJ1-1; v_gene: TRBV3-1/TRBV3-2; d_gene: TRBD1; abundance: -; CDR3nt: TGTGCCAGCAGCCAACTACAGGGGGCTGCAGAAGCTTTCTTT; CDR3aa: CASSQLQGAAEAFF
j_gene: TRBJ2-5; v_gene: TRBV5-1; d_gene: -; abundance: -; CDR3nt: TGCGCCAGCAGCTTGTTTGCTGGGGAGACCCAGTACTTC; CDR3aa: CASSLFAGETQYF
j_gene: TRBJ2-1; v_gene: TRBV9; d_gene: -; abundance: -; CDR3nt: TGTGCCAGCAGCGTAGGAGGAGGCTACAATGAGCAGTTCTTC; CDR3aa: CASSVGGGYNEQFF
j_gene: TRBJ1-6; v_gene: TRBV6-6; d_gene: TRBD1; abundance: -; CDR3nt: TGTGCCAGCAGTTATGGGGACGGGACAGGTCTCTCACCCCTCCACTTT; CDR3aa: CASSYGDGTGLSPLHF
j_gene: TRBJ1-2; v_gene: TRBV6-2/TRBV6-3; d_gene: -; abundance: -; CDR3nt: TGTGCCAGCAGTTACTCGATACCAGGGGTTGGCGGCTACACCTTC; CDR3aa: CASSYSIPGVGGYTF
j_gene: TRBJ2-7; v_gene: TRBV2; d_gene: TRBD2; abundance: -; CDR3nt: TGTGCCAGCAGTGAATGGCCTAGCGGGGACTTCGAGCAGTACTTC; CDR3aa: CASSEWPSGDFEQYF
j_gene: TRBJ1-2; v_gene: TRBV12-3/TRBV12-4; d_gene: TRBD1; abundance: once; CDR3nt: TGTGCCACCTCAGGATGGGACAGCTGGCCCAACACCTTC; CDR3aa: CATSGWDSWPNTF
j_gene: TRBJ1-5; v_gene: TRBV2; d_gene: -; abundance: -; CDR3nt: TGTGCCAGCATGGGTGACGCCAATCAGCCCCAGCATTTT; CDR3aa: CASMGDANQPQHF
j_gene: TRBJ2-6; v_gene: TRBV18; d_gene: -; abundance: -; CDR3nt: TGTGCCAGCTCACCAGGGACGGGGTTGCGGGGGGCCAACGTCCTGACTTTC; CDR3aa: CASSPGTGLRGANVLTF
j_gene: TRBJ1-5; v_gene: TRBV19; d_gene: -; abundance: -; CDR3nt: TGTGCCAGTAGTATAGGTGGCAGGCGCTTGGAGCAGCCCCAGCATTTT; CDR3aa: CASSIGGRRLEQPQHF